This record covers a single T cell receptor (beta chain). The sample originates from a study of blood T cell repertoires in COVID-19. The overall study: There were acute and convalescent COVID-19 samples, and they came from the United States, Italy and Spain. Sources were T cells, B-cell-depleted T cells, or PBMCs; the material itself was cDNA or gDNA.

The authors' processing: How many nucleated cells were present was estimated from reference gene primer amplification. The method was immunoSEQ multiplex PCR; TCRdb's version includes in-frame clones alone and lacks a portion of them. D and trimming were read from the DNA, whereas the V and J calls and clone size are those reported in that table. The sample shows 200,000 to 250,000 clones, around 90% of them seen only once. Sequenced sample: peripheral blood. This TCR came from a man in his sixties who had recovered from COVID-19.

This CDR3 reads CASSIMTVTYEQYF. CDR3 DNA sequence: TGTGCCAGCAGCATAATGACAGTTACCTACGAGCAGTACTTC. The rearrangement links TRBV5-5 to TRBJ2-7; TRBD1 is a possible D gene (5 bases). The V gene's germline CDR1 is SGHKS and CDR2 YYEKEE (reference sequence). This CDR3 contains 14 residues. V lost 4 bases to trimming and J lost 2 bases, with 13 bases between them.